A single sample is the source of the 3 T cell receptor beta chains below, sequenced in a study of T cell repertoires in cytomegalovirus infection. Antigens of these TCRs are unknown. TCRdb ran MiXCR on the reads and lists one entry per CDR3 protein. The sample includes about 770,000 distinct CDR3 sequences, about 27% seen only once; the top ten take around 12%. The sequencing here drew on cultured CD8+ T cells from PBMCs, taken from culture after CMV antigen stimulation. The receptors here all came from a human donor in good health (CMV status not recorded). Some clones in this sample may be carry-over from other donors' samples.

The gene calls are TRBV7-9 and TRBJ1-2, with 7 bases matching TRBD1. The CDR3 loop spans 17 amino acids. Germline CDR1 reads SEHNR; CDR2 reads FQNEAQ (reference sequence). V trimming: 5 bases; J trimming: 1 base; junction bases outside the gene matches: 13. CDR3 in amino acids: CASSIFSGTEFNYGYTF. Written as DNA, the CDR3 is TGTGCCAGCAGCATTTTTAGCGGGACAGAGTTTAACTATGGCTACACCTTC.

This clonotype was seen repeatedly, ten times or more. The CDR3, as DNA: TGTGCCAGCAGCTTAAATTATTTGCAGCCCCAGCATTTT. Protein: CASSLNYLQPQHF. This chain links TRBV7-2 with TRBJ1-5; D call uncertain. The CDR3 consists of 13 residues. Germline loops: CDR1 SGHTA, CDR2 FQGNSA. Trimming cost V 2 bases and J 7 bases, with 9 bases left between them.

The chain carries TRBV25-1 and TRBJ1-3; D remains unclear. Germline assignment: CDR1 MGHDK and CDR2 SYGVNS. CDR3 length: 14 amino acids. V was trimmed by 4 bases and J by 7 bases, leaving 14 bases between them. The CDR3 loop is CASSGVVFSNTIYF. Written as DNA, the CDR3 is TGTGCCAGCAGTGGAGTCGTGTTTTCGAACACCATATATTTT.